The TCR beta chain under discussion was sequenced for a study of blood T cells in healthy people across ages. Study outcomes and limitations: Greater diversity and more naive CD4+ cells were seen in long-lived donors than in aged donors. Because donor CMV status was unknown, expanded clonotype changes were possibly confounded. Observed TCR beta diversity per million T cells went down as age went up. This fall followed a roughly linear course with age.

A minimum of 5 micrograms of total RNA was extracted per sample. The CDR3 sequence is 16 residues long. In germline, CDR1 is KGHSH, CDR2 LQKENI. On this clonotype itself: As yet, its antigen is unknown. Relative to the germline gene, one junction end is altered; a read error may explain this.

Primers used in a second PCR of about 7 to 11 cycles were a sample-barcoded 5' primer and a J-beta primer mix. TCRdb fed the 5' RACE reads into MiXCR, producing one record per CDR3 protein. Of some 1.4 million distinct CDR3 sequences listed, approximately 40% are singletons. The specimen sequenced was blood. This sequence originates from a woman between 18 and 30 years old in good health. V usage is TRBV18 and J usage is TRBJ2-1; 10 nucleotides line up with TRBD2. The CDR3 spells CASSPRTAGGPNGQFF. The CDR3 nucleotides are TGTGCCAGCTCACCACGGACAGCGGGAGGGCCAAATGGGCAGTTCTTC.